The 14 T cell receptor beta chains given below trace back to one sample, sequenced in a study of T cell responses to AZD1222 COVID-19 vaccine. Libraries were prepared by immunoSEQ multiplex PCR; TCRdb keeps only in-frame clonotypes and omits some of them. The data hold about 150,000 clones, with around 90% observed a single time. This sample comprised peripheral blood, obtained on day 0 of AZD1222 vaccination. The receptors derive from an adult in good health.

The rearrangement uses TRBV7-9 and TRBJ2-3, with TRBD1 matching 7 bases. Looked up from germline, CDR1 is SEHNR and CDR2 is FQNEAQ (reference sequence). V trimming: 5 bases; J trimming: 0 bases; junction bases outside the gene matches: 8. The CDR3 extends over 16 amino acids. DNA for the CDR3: TGTGCCAGCAGCAGCCTCCGGGACAGAAGCACAGATACGCAGTATTTT. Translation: CASSSLRDRSTDTQYF.

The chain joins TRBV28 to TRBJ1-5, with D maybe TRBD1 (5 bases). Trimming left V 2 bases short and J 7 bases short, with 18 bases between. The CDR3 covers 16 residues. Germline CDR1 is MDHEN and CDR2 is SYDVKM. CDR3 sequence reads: CASSLVGQAGVQPQHF. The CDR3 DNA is TGTGCCAGCAGTTTAGTGGGCCAGGCGGGGGTACAGCCCCAGCATTTT.

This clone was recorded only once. This CDR3 is CASSLYAARQRTNTEAFF. DNA for the CDR3: TGTGCCAGCAGTTTATACGCTGCCCGACAGCGGACCAACACTGAAGCTTTCTTT. The chain recombines TRBV28 with TRBJ1-1; possible D gene TRBD1, 5 bases. Germline loops: CDR1 MDHEN, CDR2 SYDVKM. V lost 1 base, J lost 2 bases, and 20 bases lay in between. The length of the CDR3 is 18 residues.

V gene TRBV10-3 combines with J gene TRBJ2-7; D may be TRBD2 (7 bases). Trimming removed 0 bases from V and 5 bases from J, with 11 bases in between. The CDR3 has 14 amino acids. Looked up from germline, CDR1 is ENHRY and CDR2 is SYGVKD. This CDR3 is CAISESGGVNEQYF. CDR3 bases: TGTGCCATCAGTGAGTCAGGGGGGGTGAACGAGCAGTACTTC.

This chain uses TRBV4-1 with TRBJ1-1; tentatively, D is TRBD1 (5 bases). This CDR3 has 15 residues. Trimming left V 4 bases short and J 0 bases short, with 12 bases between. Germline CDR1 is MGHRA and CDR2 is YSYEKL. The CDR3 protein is CASSLEEQVNTEAFF. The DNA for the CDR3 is TGCGCCAGCAGCCTGGAGGAACAGGTGAACACTGAAGCTTTCTTT.

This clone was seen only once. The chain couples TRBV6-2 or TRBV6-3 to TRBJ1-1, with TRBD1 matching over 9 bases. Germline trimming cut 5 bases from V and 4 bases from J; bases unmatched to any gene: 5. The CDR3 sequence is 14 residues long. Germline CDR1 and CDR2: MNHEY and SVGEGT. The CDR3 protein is CASSMTGGATEAFF. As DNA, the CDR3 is TGTGCCAGCAGTATGACAGGGGGGGCCACTGAAGCTTTCTTT.

In nucleotides, the CDR3 is TGTGCCAGTAGTAATCAGAGGGCTGGCGGGACCCAGTACTTC. Amino acids: CASSNQRAGGTQYF. V is TRBV19 and J is TRBJ2-5; possible D gene TRBD2, 5 bases. In germline, CDR1 is LNHDA, CDR2 SQIVND (reference sequence). The CDR3 covers 14 residues. With 4 bases removed from V and 7 bases from J, the gap between germline ends came to 16 bases.

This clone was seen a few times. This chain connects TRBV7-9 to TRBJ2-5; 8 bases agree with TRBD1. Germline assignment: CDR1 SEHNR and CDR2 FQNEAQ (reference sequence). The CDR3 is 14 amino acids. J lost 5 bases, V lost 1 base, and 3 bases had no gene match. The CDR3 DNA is TGTGCCAGCAGCTTAGGGACAGGGTGGGAGACCCAGTACTTC. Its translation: CASSLGTGWETQYF. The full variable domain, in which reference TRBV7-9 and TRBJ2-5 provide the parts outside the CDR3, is DTGVSQNPRHKITKRGQNVTFRCDPISEHNRLYWYRQTLGQGPEFLTYFQNEAQLEKSRLLSDRFSAERPKGSFSTLEIQRTEQGDSAMYLCASSLGTGWETQYFGPGTRLLVL.

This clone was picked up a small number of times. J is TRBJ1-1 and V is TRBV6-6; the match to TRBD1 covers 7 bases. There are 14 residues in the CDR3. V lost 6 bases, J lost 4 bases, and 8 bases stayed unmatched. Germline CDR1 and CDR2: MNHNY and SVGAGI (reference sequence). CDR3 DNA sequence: TGTGCCAGCAGCCGACAGGGAGAGGGCACTGAAGCTTTCTTT. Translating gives CASSRQGEGTEAFF.

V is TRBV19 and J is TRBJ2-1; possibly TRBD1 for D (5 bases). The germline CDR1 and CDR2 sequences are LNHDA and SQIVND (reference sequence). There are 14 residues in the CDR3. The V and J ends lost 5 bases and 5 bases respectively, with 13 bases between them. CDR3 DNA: TGTGCCAGTAGTCCTCGGACACCTGACAATGAGCAGTTCTTC. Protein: CASSPRTPDNEQFF.

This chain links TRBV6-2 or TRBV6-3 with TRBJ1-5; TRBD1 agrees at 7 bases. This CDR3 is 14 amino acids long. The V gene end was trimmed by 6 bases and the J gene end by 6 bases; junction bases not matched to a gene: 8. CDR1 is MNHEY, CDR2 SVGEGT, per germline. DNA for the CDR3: TGTGCCAGCAGCAAACCAGGGGGGAGTCAGCCCCAGCATTTT. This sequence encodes CASSKPGGSQPQHF.

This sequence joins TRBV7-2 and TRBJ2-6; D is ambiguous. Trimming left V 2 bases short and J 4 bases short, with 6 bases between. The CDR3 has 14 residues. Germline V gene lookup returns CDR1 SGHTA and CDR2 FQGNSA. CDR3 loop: CASSLSSGANVLTF. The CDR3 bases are TGTGCCAGCAGCTTATCGTCCGGGGCCAACGTCCTGACTTTC.

The CDR3: CASSFSGGSQPQHF. CDR3 nucleotide sequence: TGCGCCAGCAGCTTTTCAGGGGGCAGTCAGCCCCAGCATTTT. The gene calls are TRBV5-1 and TRBJ1-5; TRBD1 aligns across 8 bases. V shed 2 bases and J 6 bases; nucleotides not matched to a gene: 4. CDR3 length equals 14 residues. CDR1 is SGHRS, CDR2 YFSETQ, per germline.

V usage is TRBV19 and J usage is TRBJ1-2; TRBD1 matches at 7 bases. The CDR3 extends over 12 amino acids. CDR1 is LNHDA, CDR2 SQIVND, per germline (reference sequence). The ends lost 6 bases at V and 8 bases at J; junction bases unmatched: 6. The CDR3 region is CASSDRVGGYTF. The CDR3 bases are TGTGCCAGTAGCGACAGGGTGGGAGGCTACACCTTC. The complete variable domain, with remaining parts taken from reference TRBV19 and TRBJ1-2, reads DGGITQSPKYLFRKEGQNVTLSCEQNLNHDAMYWYRQDPGQGLRLIYYSQIVNDFQKGDIAEGYSVSREKKESFPLTVTSAQKNPTAFYLCASSDRVGGYTFGSGTRLTVV.